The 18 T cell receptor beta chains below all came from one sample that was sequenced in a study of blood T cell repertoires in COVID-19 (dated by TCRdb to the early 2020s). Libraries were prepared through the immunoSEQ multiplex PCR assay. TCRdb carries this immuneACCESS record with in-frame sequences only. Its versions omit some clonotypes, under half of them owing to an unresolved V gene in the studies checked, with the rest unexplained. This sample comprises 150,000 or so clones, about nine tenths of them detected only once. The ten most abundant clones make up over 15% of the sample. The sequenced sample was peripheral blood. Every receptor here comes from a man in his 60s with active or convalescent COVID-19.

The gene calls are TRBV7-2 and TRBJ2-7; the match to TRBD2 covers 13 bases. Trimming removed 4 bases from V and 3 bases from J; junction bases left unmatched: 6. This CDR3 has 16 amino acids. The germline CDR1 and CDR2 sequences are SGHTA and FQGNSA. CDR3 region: CASSSQGLAGLYEQYF. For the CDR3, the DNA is TGTGCCAGCAGCTCACAGGGACTAGCGGGACTCTACGAGCAGTACTTC.

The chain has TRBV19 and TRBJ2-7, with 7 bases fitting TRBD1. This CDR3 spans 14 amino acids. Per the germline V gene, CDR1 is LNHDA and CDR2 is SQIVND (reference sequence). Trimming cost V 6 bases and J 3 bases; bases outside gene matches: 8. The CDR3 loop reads CASRTTGYSYEQYF. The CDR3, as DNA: TGTGCCAGTAGAACGACAGGGTATAGCTACGAGCAGTACTTC.

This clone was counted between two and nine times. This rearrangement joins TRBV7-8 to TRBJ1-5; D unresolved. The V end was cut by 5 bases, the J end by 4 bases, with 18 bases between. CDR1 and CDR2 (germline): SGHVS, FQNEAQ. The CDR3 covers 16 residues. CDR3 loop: CASSKTRLIRNQPQHF. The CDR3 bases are TGTGCCAGCAGCAAGACAAGGCTAATTCGGAATCAGCCCCAGCATTTT.

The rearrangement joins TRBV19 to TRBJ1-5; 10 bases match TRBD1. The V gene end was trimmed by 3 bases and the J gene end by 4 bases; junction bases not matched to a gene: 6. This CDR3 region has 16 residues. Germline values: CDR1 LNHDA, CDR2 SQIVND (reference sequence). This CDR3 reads CASSILGQGRNQPQHF. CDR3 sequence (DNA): TGTGCCAGTAGTATCCTGGGACAGGGGAGGAATCAGCCCCAGCATTTT.

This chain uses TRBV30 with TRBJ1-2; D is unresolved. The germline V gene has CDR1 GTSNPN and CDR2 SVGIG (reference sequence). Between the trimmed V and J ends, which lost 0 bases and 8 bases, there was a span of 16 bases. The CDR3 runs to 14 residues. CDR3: CAWSVPPGVGGYTF. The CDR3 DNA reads TGTGCCTGGAGTGTACCTCCCGGGGTGGGAGGCTACACCTTC.

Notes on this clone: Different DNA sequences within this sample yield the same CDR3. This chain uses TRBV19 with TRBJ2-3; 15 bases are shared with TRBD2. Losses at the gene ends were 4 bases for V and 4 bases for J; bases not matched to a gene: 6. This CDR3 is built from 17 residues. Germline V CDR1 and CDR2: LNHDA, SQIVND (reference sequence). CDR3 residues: CASSTPGLAGGADTQYF. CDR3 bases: TGTGCCAGTAGTACCCCGGGACTAGCGGGAGGCGCAGATACGCAGTATTTT.

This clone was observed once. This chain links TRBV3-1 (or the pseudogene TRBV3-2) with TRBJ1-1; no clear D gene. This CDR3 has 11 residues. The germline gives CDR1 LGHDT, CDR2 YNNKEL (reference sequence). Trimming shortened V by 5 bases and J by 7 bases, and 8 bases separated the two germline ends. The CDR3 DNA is TGTGCCAGCAGCGCCTATAATGAAGCTTTCTTT. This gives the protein CASSAYNEAFF.

CDR3 sequence reads: CASRADYSSYNEQFF. The DNA for the CDR3 is TGTGCCAGCAGAGCGGACTATAGCTCCTACAATGAGCAGTTCTTC. The chain uses TRBV6-5 and TRBJ2-1, with D tentatively TRBD2 (6 bases). V lost 6 bases and J lost 0, with 12 bases in between. The CDR3 is 15 amino acids. The germline CDR1 and CDR2 sequences are MNHEY and SVGAGI.

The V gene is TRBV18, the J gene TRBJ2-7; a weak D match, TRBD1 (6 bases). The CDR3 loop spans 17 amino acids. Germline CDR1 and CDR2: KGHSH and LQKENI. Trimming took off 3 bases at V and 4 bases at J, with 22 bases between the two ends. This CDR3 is CASSPSPGQRQKYEQYF. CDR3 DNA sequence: TGTGCCAGCTCACCTTCACCGGGACAAAGACAGAAGTACGAGCAGTACTTC.

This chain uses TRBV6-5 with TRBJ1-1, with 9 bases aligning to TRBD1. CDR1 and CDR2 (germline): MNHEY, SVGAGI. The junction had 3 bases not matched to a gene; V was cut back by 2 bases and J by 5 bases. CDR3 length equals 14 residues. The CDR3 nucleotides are TGTGCCAGCAGTTACACAGGGGGCTGGACTGAAGCTTTCTTT. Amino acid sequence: CASSYTGGWTEAFF.

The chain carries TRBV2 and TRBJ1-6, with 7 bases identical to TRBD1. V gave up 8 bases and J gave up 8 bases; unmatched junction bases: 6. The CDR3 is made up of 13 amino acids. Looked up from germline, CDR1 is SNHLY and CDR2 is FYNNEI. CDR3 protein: CASGRDSDSPLHF. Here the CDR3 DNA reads TGTGCCAGCGGCCGGGACAGTGATTCACCCCTCCACTTT.

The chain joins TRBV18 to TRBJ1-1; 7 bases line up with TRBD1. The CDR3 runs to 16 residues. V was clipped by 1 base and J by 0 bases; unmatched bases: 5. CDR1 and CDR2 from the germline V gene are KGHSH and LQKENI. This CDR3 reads CASSPLPTGLNTEAFF. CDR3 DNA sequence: TGTGCCAGCTCACCACTTCCGACAGGGTTGAACACTGAAGCTTTCTTT.

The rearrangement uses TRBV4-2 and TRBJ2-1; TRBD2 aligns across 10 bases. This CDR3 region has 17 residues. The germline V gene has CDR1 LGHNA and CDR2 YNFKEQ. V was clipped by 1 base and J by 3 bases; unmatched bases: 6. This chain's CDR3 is CASSQGEAGGYYNEQFF. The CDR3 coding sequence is TGTGCCAGCAGCCAAGGTGAAGCGGGAGGGTACTACAATGAGCAGTTCTTC.

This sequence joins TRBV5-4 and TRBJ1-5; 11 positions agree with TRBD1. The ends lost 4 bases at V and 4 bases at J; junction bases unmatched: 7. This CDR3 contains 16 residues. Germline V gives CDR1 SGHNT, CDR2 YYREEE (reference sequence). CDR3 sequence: CASSMSGTGGNQPQHF. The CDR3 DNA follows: TGTGCCAGCAGCATGTCCGGGACAGGGGGAAATCAGCCCCAGCATTTT.

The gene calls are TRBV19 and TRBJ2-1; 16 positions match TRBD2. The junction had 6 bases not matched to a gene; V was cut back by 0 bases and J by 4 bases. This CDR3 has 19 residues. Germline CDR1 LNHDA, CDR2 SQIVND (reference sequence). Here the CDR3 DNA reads TGTGCCAGTAGTATAGACGGGACTAGCGGGAGGGCCGGGTACAATGAGCAGTTCTTC. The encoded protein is CASSIDGTSGRAGYNEQFF.

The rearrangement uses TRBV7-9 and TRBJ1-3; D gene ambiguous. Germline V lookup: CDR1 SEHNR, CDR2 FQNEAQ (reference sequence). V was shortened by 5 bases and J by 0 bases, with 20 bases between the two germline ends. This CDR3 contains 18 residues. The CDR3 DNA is TGTGCCAGCAGCCCCCCTTTAAATCCGGGAAGCTCTGGAAACACCATATATTTT. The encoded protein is CASSPPLNPGSSGNTIYF.

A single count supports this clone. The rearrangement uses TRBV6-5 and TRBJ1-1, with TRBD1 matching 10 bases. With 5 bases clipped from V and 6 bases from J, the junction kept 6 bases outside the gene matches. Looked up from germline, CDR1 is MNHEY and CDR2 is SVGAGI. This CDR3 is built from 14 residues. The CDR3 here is CASSLLTGGSEAFF. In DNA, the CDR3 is TGTGCCAGCAGTCTCCTGACAGGGGGCTCTGAAGCTTTCTTT.

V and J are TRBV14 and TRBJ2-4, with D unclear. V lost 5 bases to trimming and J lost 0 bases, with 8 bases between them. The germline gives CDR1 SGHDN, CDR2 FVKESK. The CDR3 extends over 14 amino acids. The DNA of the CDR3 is TGTGCCAGCAGCTTTTCAGTAGCCAAAAACATTCAGTACTTC. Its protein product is CASSFSVAKNIQYF.